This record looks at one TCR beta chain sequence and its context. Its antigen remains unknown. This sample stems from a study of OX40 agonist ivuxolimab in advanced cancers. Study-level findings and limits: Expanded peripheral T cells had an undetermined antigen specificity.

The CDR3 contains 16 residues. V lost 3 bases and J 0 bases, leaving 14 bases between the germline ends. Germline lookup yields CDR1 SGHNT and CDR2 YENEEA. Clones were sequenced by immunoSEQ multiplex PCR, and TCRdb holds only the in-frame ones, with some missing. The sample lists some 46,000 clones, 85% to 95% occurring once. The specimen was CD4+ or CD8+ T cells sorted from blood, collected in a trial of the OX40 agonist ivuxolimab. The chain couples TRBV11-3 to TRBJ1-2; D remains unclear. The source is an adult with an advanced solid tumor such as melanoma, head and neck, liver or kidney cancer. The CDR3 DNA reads TGTGCCAGCAGCTTCCGCCAGGAAGGCCCTAACTATGGCTACACCTTC. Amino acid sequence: CASSFRQEGPNYGYTF.